This T cell receptor beta chain was identified during a study of shared clonotypes between healthy human individuals. The study, taken as a whole, reports: Even with large depth, rarefaction showed that sorted-subset sequencing was incomplete.

With regard to this clone: Its antigen remains unidentified.

As defined, naive CD8 cells were CD45RO-negative and positively selected for CCR7, with terminally differentiated effector memory CD45RA+ cells excluded. The study drew its donors from healthy HIV-negative adults without recent acute infections or vaccinations. Trimming cost V 3 bases and J 5 bases; bases outside gene matches: 9. CDR1 is SGHTA, CDR2 FQGNSA, per germline. This CDR3 comprises 15 residues. Researchers ran the assay at a deep level. In the authors' methods: ImmunoSEQ output held junction-only sequences without quality scores, so filtering differed. Measured with immunoSEQ multiplex PCR; TCRdb has only the in-frame clones, and not every one. V and J calls and clone size come straight from that table; D and trimming were deduced from the DNA. The repertoire holds about 2.1 million clones, with about 93% as singletons.

The receptor was derived from a man in his late teens or twenties in good health. Some clones in this sample may be carry-over from other donors' samples. Sequencing was carried out using naive CD8+ T cells from PBMCs. V and J are TRBV7-2 and TRBJ2-5, with TRBD1 matching over 7 bases. The CDR3 spells CASSFYRGTGETQYF. In nucleotides, the CDR3 is TGTGCCAGCAGCTTCTACAGGGGAACGGGGGAGACCCAGTACTTC. Looking up the rest from reference TRBV7-2 and TRBJ2-5 gives the full variable domain: GAGVSQSPSNKVTEKGKDVELRCDPISGHTALYWYRQSLGQGLEFLIYFQGNSAPDKSGLPSDRFSAERTGGSVSTLTIQRTQQEDSAVYLCASSFYRGTGETQYFGPGTRLLVL.